The clone carrying this T cell receptor (beta chain) was observed a handful of times. What it binds is not known. CDR3 length: 16 amino acids. The germline gives CDR1 MNHEY, CDR2 SVGAGI. V shed 4 bases and J shed 5 bases, with 18 bases lying between them. The sample originates from a study of T-cell memory formation after mild COVID-19. Study outcomes and limitations: Clonal second-wave expansions that peaked on day 37 had unconfirmed SARS-CoV-2 specificity. Some clones that responded turned up in pre-infection memory, which suggests that cross-reactive memory joined in.

TCRdb fed the 5' RACE reads into MiXCR, producing one record per CDR3 protein. The sample has 35,000 to 45,000 distinct CDR3 sequences, less than 7.5% seen once. The chain is built from TRBV6-5 and TRBJ2-1; D may be TRBD2 (7 bases). Sequencing used PBMCs or a T cell subset sorted from them (not recorded which). This sequence originates from a man aged 18 to 29 who had mild COVID-19 (a few samples of this study predate the infection). Cell type and time point are not known. The CDR3 spells CASSLVSRGADNEQFF. CDR3 bases: TGTGCCAGCAGTTTAGTGTCACGGGGGGCGGACAATGAGCAGTTCTTC.